The rows below give T cell receptor beta chains drawn from one sample of a study of cytomegalovirus exposure and HLA in healthy donors. The assay was immunoSEQ multiplex PCR, and TCRdb's table has in-frame clones only and misses some. The sample contains over 150,000 clones, roughly 80% of which appear only once. Sequencing used PBMCs. These TCRs come from a man aged 50 to 60 in good health and CMV-seropositive. The CDR3 runs from the conserved cysteine through the conserved F or W. Rows may omit the clone size; those that give it use once, few, many or a size class.

clone_size	v_call	cdr3_aa
.	TRBV6-5	CASSYSRVTGELFF
.	TRBV30	CALSPPRQGWGYTF
.	TRBV7-9	CASSRGGQPNEKLFF
.	TRBV5-4	CASSLDPGPSSYNSPLHF
.	TRBV6-1	CASSEQGTHSNQPQHF
few	TRBV5-8	CASSLPLYRDSSTGTQYF
once	TRBV5-1	CASSLGGQLIETQYF
.	TRBV4-1	CASSQERGGSYEQYF
.	TRBV29-1	CSVARSSSAVEQYF
few	TRBV7-9	CASSLEGLGRGEQFF
.	TRBV2	CASSEGQGYGYTF
.	TRBV10-3	CAISEYETGIYGYTF
.	TRBV10-3	CAIRPSGGGNEQFF
.	TRBV5-4	CASTTSAGMNTEAFF
once	TRBV18	CASSRGQGYYEQYF
.	TRBV7-9	CASSPGTSGSSYEQYF
.	TRBV5-6	CASSPGTSGATDTQYF
.	TRBV2	CASTGTGGSGANGLTF